These 26 T cell receptor beta chains originate from one sample sequenced in a study of monozygotic twins with inflammatory bowel disease. From its re-call of the 5' RACE reads, TCRdb lists each CDR3 protein once, without DNA. The listing records around 410,000 distinct CDR3 sequences. Sequenced sample: blood. All receptors come from a human donor with ulcerative colitis or Crohn's disease, or a healthy co-twin of an affected twin (not recorded which).

This rearrangement joins TRBV3-1 to TRBJ2-4; the TRBD2 assignment by TCRdb is unverifiable without DNA. CDR1 LGHDT and CDR2 YNNKEL come from the germline V gene (reference sequence). The CDR3 consists of 19 residues. The CDR3 sequence: CASSQVGASGGAGKNIQYF. Full variable domain (outside the CDR3, taken from reference TRBV3-1 and TRBJ2-4): DTAVSQTPKYLVTQMGNDKSIKCEQNLGHDTMYWYKQDSKKFLKIMFSYNNKELIINETVPNRFSPKSPDKAHLNLHINSLELGDSAVYFCASSQVGASGGAGKNIQYFGAGTRLSVL.

The chain couples TRBV28 to TRBJ1-2; there is no DNA to check the TCRdb D call of TRBD1. The CDR3 runs to 14 residues. Germline CDR1 MDHEN, CDR2 SYDVKM. CDR3 residues: CASSLEDTHPGYTF.

The V call is TRBV6-1, the J call TRBJ2-1. The CDR3 runs to 13 residues. Germline loops: CDR1 MNHNS, CDR2 SASEGT. The CDR3 region is CASSEMSTNEQFF.

V gene TRBV6-5 combines with J gene TRBJ1-2; absent DNA, TCRdb's TRBD1 call cannot be checked. Germline values: CDR1 MNHEY, CDR2 SVGAGI. This CDR3 contains 15 residues. The CDR3 region is CASSYSPATDYGYTF.

J is TRBJ2-3 and V is TRBV7-2. CDR1 and CDR2 (germline): SGHTA, FQGNSA. CDR3 length: 14 residues. CDR3 sequence reads: CASSSNGFPDTQYF. Based on the CDR3 plus reference TRBV7-2 and TRBJ2-3, the full variable domain is GAGVSQSPSNKVTEKGKDVELRCDPISGHTALYWYRQSLGQGLEFLIYFQGNSAPDKSGLPSDRFSAERTGGSVSTLTIQRTQQEDSAVYLCASSSNGFPDTQYFGPGTRLTVL.

The V and J genes are TRBV7-9 and TRBJ2-1; TCRdb reports TRBD2, a call that lacks DNA to check it against. This CDR3 contains 15 residues. Looked up from germline, CDR1 is SEHNR and CDR2 is FQNEAQ (reference sequence). CDR3 residues: CASSPGTSLNNEQFF.

The chain has TRBV5-1 and TRBJ2-3; the TRBD1 assignment by TCRdb is unverifiable without DNA. CDR3 length equals 15 residues. Germline loops: CDR1 SGHRS, CDR2 YFSETQ. The CDR3 here is CASSSTGLVTDTQYF.

The chain recombines TRBV18 with TRBJ2-1. This CDR3 is 15 amino acids long. Germline CDR1 reads KGHSH; CDR2 reads LQKENI. The CDR3 region is CASSQRGASYNEQFF.

The chain employs TRBV19 and TRBJ2-7; without DNA, the TCRdb call of TRBD1 cannot be checked. The CDR3 totals 15 residues. Germline values: CDR1 LNHDA, CDR2 SQIVND (reference sequence). CDR3 residues: CASSAPRGGLYEQYF.

The chain is built from TRBV5-6 and TRBJ2-1. This CDR3 comprises 13 residues. The V gene's germline CDR1 is SGHDT and CDR2 YYEEEE. The CDR3 is CASSLAPSNEQFF.

This chain's CDR3 is CASSLLTPASYEQYF. The V gene is TRBV28, the J gene TRBJ2-7; checking the TCRdb D call of TRBD1 is not possible without DNA. From germline, CDR1 is MDHEN and CDR2 SYDVKM. The CDR3 totals 15 residues.

The rearrangement uses TRBV19 and TRBJ2-1; the TRBD2 assignment by TCRdb is unverifiable without DNA. The CDR3 is made up of 14 amino acids. The germline CDR1 and CDR2 sequences are LNHDA and SQIVND (reference sequence). The CDR3 sequence is CASSIGLGGREQFF.

This chain uses TRBV12-3 or TRBV12-4 with TRBJ2-1. This CDR3 region has 15 residues. This CDR3 reads CASSFRLAPYNEQFF.

This chain joins TRBV20-1 and TRBJ1-6. Germline V gene sequence: CDR1 DFQATT, CDR2 SNEGSKA (reference sequence). The CDR3 is made up of 15 amino acids. CDR3 residues: CSISLGGSYNSPLHF.

The chain employs TRBV5-1 and TRBJ1-1; TCRdb indicates TRBD1, and absent DNA this call remains unverified. This CDR3 comprises 16 residues. Germline V gives CDR1 SGHRS, CDR2 YFSETQ. CDR3 sequence reads: CASSLMSGHPNTEAFF.

V and J are TRBV6-2 or TRBV6-3 and TRBJ2-7. Germline assignment: CDR1 MNHEY and CDR2 SVGEGT. This CDR3 spans 11 amino acids. Here the CDR3 reads CASSQYYEQYF.

V gene TRBV7-2 combines with J gene TRBJ2-2. The CDR3 runs to 16 residues. CDR1 and CDR2 (germline): SGHTA, FQGNSA. CDR3: CASSLVVPRSAGELFF.

This chain connects TRBV3-1 to TRBJ2-5; TCRdb's D call of TRBD2 is untestable without DNA. The CDR3 consists of 14 residues. Germline V gives CDR1 LGHDT, CDR2 YNNKEL (reference sequence). The CDR3 reads CAIRTPGLGGTQYF.

V is TRBV7-2 and J is TRBJ1-2; the D gene TCRdb calls, TRBD1, cannot be checked with no DNA. The CDR3 totals 16 residues. Germline CDR1 and CDR2: SGHTA and FQGNSA. The CDR3 loop is CASSLEPGQGNYGYTF.

V is TRBV19 and J is TRBJ2-5; TCRdb returns TRBD2, unconfirmable since there is no DNA. CDR3 size: 15 residues. Per the germline V gene, CDR1 is LNHDA and CDR2 is SQIVND (reference sequence). CDR3 amino acids: CASSIQRGEWETQYF.

The CDR3 here is CSASGLSNQPQHF. The genes are TRBV20-1 and TRBJ1-5. This CDR3 spans 13 amino acids. Germline assignment: CDR1 DFQATT and CDR2 SNEGSKA (reference sequence).

This chain uses TRBV5-1 with TRBJ1-2; no DNA is available, so the TRBD1 call from TCRdb remains unchecked. The V gene's germline CDR1 is SGHRS and CDR2 YFSETQ. The CDR3 is made up of 14 amino acids. CDR3 region: CASSLGQEINGYTF. Together with reference TRBV5-1 and TRBJ1-2, the CDR3 gives the full variable domain: KAGVTQTPRYLIKTRGQQVTLSCSPISGHRSVSWYQQTPGQGLQFLFEYFSETQRNKGNFPGRFSGRQFSNSRSEMNVSTLELGDSALYLCASSLGQEINGYTFGSGTRLTVV.

The chain recombines TRBV28 with TRBJ1-6. This CDR3 contains 14 residues. Germline CDR1 and CDR2: MDHEN and SYDVKM. The CDR3 loop is CASRFRSANSPLHF.

The V gene is TRBV20-1, the J gene TRBJ1-5. Germline CDR1 reads DFQATT; CDR2 reads SNEGSKA (reference sequence). The CDR3 extends over 14 amino acids. The CDR3 loop is CSARGGGLNQPQHF.

This sequence joins TRBV7-6 and TRBJ1-6; there is no DNA to check the TCRdb D call of TRBD1. CDR3 size: 15 residues. CDR1 SGHVS and CDR2 FNYEAQ come from the germline V gene. The CDR3 protein is CASSPWDSDNSPLHF.

The rearrangement links TRBV7-6 to TRBJ1-6; TCRdb proposes TRBD1, but this gene call is untestable without DNA. Germline V gives CDR1 SGHVS, CDR2 FNYEAQ. This CDR3 has 14 amino acids. Here the CDR3 reads CASSLVAGASPLHF. The full variable domain, its missing parts supplied by reference TRBV7-6 and TRBJ1-6, is GAGVSQSPRYKVTKRGQDVALRCDPISGHVSLYWYRQALGQGPEFLTYFNYEAQQDKSGLPNDRFSAERPEGSISTLTIQRTEQRDSAMYRCASSLVAGASPLHFGNGTRLTVT.